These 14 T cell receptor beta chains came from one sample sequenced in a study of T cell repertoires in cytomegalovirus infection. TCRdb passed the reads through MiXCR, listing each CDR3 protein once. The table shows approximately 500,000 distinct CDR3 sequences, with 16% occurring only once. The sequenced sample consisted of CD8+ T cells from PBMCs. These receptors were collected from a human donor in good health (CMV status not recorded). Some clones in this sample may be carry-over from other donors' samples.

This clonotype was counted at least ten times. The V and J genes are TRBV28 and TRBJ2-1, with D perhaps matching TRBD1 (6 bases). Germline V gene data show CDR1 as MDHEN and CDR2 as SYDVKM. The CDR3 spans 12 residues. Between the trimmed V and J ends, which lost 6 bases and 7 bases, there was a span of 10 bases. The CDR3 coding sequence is TGTGCCAGCAGGCCCACAGGGAATGAGCAGTTCTTC. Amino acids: CASRPTGNEQFF.

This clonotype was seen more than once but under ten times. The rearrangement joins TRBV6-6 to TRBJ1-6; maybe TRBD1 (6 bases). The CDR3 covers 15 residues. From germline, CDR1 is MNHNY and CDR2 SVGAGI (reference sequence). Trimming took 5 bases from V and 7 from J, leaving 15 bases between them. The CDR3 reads CASSEGDRQNSPLHF. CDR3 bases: TGTGCCAGCAGTGAGGGAGACAGGCAAAATTCACCCCTCCACTTT.

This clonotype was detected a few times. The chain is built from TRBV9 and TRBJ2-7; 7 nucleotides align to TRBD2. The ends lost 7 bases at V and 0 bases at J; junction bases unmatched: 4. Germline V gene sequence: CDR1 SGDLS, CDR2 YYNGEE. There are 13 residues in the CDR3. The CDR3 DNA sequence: TGTGCCAGCGGGAGCGGGGACTCCTACGAGCAGTACTTC. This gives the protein CASGSGDSYEQYF.

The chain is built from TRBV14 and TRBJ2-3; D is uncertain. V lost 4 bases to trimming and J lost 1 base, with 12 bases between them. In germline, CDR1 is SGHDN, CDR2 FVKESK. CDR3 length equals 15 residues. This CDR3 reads CASSLIDTGTDTQYF. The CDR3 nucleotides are TGTGCCAGCAGCCTTATTGACACCGGCACAGATACGCAGTATTTT.

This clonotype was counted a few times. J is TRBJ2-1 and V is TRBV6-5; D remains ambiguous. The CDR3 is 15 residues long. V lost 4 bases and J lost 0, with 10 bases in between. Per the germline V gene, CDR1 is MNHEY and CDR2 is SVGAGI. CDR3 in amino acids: CASSSKQYSYNEQFF. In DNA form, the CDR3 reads TGTGCCAGCAGTTCGAAGCAGTACTCCTACAATGAGCAGTTCTTC.

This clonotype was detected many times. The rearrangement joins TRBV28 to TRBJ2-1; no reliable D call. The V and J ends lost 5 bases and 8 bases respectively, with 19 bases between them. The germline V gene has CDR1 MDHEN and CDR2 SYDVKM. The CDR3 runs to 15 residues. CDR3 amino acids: CASSMPGPPTHEQFF. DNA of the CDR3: TGTGCCAGCAGTATGCCGGGCCCTCCAACCCATGAGCAGTTCTTC.

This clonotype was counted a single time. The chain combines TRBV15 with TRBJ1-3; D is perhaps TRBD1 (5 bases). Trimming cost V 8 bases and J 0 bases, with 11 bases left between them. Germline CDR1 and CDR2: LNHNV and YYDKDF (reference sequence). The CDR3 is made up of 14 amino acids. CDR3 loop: CATSAGVSGNTIYF. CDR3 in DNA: TGTGCCACCTCGGCGGGGGTCTCTGGAAACACCATATATTTT.

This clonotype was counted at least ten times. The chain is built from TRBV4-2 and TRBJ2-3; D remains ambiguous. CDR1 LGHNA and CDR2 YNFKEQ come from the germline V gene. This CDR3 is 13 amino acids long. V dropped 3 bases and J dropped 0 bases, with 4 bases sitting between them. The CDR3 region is CASSQTSTDTQYF. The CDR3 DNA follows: TGTGCCAGCAGCCAGACGAGCACAGATACGCAGTATTTT.

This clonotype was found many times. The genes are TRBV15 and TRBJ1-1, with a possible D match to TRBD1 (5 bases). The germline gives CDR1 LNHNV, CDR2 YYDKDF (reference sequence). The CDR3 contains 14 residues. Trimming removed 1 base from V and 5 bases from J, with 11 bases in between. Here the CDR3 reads CATSRVRQSTEAFF. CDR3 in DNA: TGTGCCACCAGCAGAGTAAGACAGAGTACTGAAGCTTTCTTT. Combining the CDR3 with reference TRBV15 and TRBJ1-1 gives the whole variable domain DAMVIQNPRYQVTQFGKPVTLSCSQTLNHNVMYWYQQKSSQAPKLLFHYYDKDFNNEADTPDNFQSRRPNTSFCFLDIRSPGLGDTAMYLCATSRVRQSTEAFFGQGTRLTVV.

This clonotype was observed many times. The CDR3 coding sequence is TGTGCCAGTAACAACCTTAACATGAACACTGAAGCTTTCTTT. Translation: CASNNLNMNTEAFF. This chain connects TRBV19 to TRBJ1-1; no definite D call. Germline V CDR1 and CDR2: LNHDA, SQIVND (reference sequence). V was clipped by 7 bases and J by 0 bases, with 12 bases between them. The CDR3 has 14 residues.

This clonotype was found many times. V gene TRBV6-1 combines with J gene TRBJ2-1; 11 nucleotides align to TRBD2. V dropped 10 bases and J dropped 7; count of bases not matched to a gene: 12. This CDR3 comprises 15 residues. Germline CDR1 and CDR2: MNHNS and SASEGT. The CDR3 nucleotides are TGTGCCACAGGGGGGTTAGCGGGAGGGCAGAATGAGCAGTTCTTC. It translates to CATGGLAGGQNEQFF.

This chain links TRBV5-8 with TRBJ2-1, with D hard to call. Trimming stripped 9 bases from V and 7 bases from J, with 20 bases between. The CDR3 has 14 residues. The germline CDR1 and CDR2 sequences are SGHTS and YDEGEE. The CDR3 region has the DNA TGTGCCACCAAGAGGCAGGTCAATGAAAATGAGCAGTTCTTC. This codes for CATKRQVNENEQFF. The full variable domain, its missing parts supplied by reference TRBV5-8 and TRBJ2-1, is EAGVTQSPTHLIKTRGQQATLRCSPISGHTSVYWYQQALGLGLQFLLWYDEGEERNRGNFPPRFSGRQFPNYSSELNVNALELEDSALYLCATKRQVNENEQFFGPGTRLTVL.

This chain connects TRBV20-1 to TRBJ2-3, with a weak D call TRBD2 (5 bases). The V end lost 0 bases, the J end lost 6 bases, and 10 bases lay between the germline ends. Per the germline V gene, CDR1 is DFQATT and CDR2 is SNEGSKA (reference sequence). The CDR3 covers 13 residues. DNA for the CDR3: TGCAGTGCTAGAGAAGAGGGTTGGGATACGCAGTATTTT. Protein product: CSAREEGWDTQYF.

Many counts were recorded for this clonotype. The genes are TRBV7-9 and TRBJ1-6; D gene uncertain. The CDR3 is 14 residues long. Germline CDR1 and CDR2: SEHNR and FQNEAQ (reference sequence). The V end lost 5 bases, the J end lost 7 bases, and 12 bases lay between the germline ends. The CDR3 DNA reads TGTGCCAGCAGCCGCACGGGTTTCAATTCACCCCTCCACTTT. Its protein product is CASSRTGFNSPLHF.